The 3 T cell receptor beta chains below all came from one sample that was sequenced in a study of PD-1 blockade in classical Hodgkin lymphoma. Documented time point: cycle 4 day 1 (C4D1), after less than 7 weeks of nivolumab. Autologous stem cell transplantation was followed by relapse in every patient, and brentuximab vedotin exposure varied. The repertoire was sequenced with immunoSEQ multiplex PCR; TCRdb's copy has only in-frame clones and lacks some. This table holds about 19,000 clones, more than 65% found once. Sequenced material: peripheral blood mononuclear cells (PBMCs), taken before the fourth cycle of nivolumab. The receptors shown here come from a human donor with classical Hodgkin lymphoma.

The chain is built from TRBV4-1 and TRBJ1-2; 7 bases match TRBD1. With V trimmed by 4 bases and J by 0 bases, 8 bases remained unmatched. The germline V gene encodes CDR1 MGHRA and CDR2 YSYEKL. The CDR3 runs to 16 residues. CDR3 residues: CASSPDRVSANYGYTF. The CDR3 DNA follows: TGCGCCAGCAGCCCCGACAGGGTGAGCGCTAACTATGGCTACACCTTC.

The chain recombines TRBV6-5 with TRBJ1-1; a possible D gene is TRBD1 (5 bases). The V gene lost 2 bases and the J gene lost 4 bases, with 14 bases spanning the gap. There are 15 residues in the CDR3. Germline-derived CDR1 and CDR2 are MNHEY and SVGAGI. Here the CDR3 DNA reads TGTGCCAGCAGTTACGATCGTCGGGGGTCCACTGAAGCTTTCTTT. As protein: CASSYDRRGSTEAFF.

The CDR3 region has the DNA TGTGCCAGCAGTTCCTGGACAGGGGGCGACTATGGCTACACCTTC. Its protein is CASSSWTGGDYGYTF. The chain links TRBV6-6 to TRBJ1-2; 11 nucleotides agree with TRBD1. This CDR3 is built from 15 residues. Unmatched junction bases numbered 4, after V lost 4 bases and J lost 3 bases. CDR1 MNHNY and CDR2 SVGAGI come from the germline V gene (reference sequence).